The 3 T cell receptor beta chains given below trace back to one sample, sequenced in a study of CD8 T cells in ankylosing spondylitis. TCRdb re-called the 5' RACE reads with MiXCR, one entry per CDR3 protein. The sample has approximately 45,000 distinct CDR3 sequences; approximately 11% are singletons. The specimen was blood, either unsorted or a sorted T cell fraction (not recorded which). Receptor source: a male donor with ankylosing spondylitis or in good health (not recorded which).

This clonotype appeared many times. V and J are TRBV5-5 and TRBJ1-2, with D maybe TRBD1 (6 bases). The V and J ends lost 0 bases and 3 bases respectively, with 12 bases between them. The length of the CDR3 is 15 residues. The germline V gene encodes CDR1 SGHKS and CDR2 YYEKEE (reference sequence). CDR3 sequence reads: CASSLESGAYYGYTF. CDR3 DNA: TGTGCCAGCAGCTTGGAATCGGGGGCTTACTATGGCTACACCTTC. The full variable domain, with the rest looked up from reference TRBV5-5 and TRBJ1-2, is DAGVTQSPTHLIKTRGQQVTLRCSPISGHKSVSWYQQVLGQGPQFIFQYYEKEERGRGNFPDRFSARQFPNYSSELNVNALLLGDSALYLCASSLESGAYYGYTFGSGTRLTVV.

This sequence joins TRBV2 and TRBJ2-1; no reliable D call. Germline assignment: CDR1 SNHLY and CDR2 FYNNEI. This CDR3 is built from 10 residues. V lost 3 bases and J 13 bases, leaving 7 bases between the germline ends. For the CDR3, the DNA is TGTGCCAGCAGTGAGTTGCGACAGTTCTTC. This encodes CASSELRQFF.

The genes are TRBV2 and TRBJ1-1; 9 nucleotides align to TRBD1. V shed 7 bases, J shed 2 bases, and the junction held 8 bases outside the gene matches. Germline CDR1 reads SNHLY; CDR2 reads FYNNEI. The length of the CDR3 is 15 residues. The CDR3, as DNA: TGTGCCAGCACGCCGGACAGGGGAGGAAACACTGAAGCTTTCTTT. Translation gives CASTPDRGGNTEAFF.